This T cell receptor (beta chain) was recovered during a study of technical replicates of blood from a handful of donors. The CDR3 runs to 15 residues. Trimming took off 1 base at V and 4 bases at J, with 14 bases between the two ends. In germline, CDR1 is LGHNA, CDR2 YSLEER. Profiled with immunoSEQ multiplex PCR; TCRdb holds only in-frame clones, not every one. Of around 100,000 clones in the sample, about 96% were seen once. The J gene is TRBJ2-7, the V gene TRBV4-3; perhaps TRBD1 as D (8 bases). Sequencing was performed on T cells isolated from PBMCs. The clonotype comes from a human donor in good health. CDR3 in amino acids: CASSQVGQGLYEQYF. CDR3 DNA: TGCGCCAGCAGCCAAGTTGGACAGGGACTATACGAGCAGTACTTC.